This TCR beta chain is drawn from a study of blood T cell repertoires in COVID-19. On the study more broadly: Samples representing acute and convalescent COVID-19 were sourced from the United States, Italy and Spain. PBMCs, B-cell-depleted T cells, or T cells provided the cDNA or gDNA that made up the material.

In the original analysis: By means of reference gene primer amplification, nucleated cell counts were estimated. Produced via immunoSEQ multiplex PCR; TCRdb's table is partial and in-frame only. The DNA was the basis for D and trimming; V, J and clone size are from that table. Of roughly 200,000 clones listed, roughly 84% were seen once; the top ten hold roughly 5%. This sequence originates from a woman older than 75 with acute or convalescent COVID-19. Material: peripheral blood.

The CDR3 DNA reads TGTGCCAGCACGAAGACGGGAAGACCCTACGAGCAGTACTTC. Translation: CASTKTGRPYEQYF. The V call is TRBV6-5, the J call TRBJ2-7, with D possibly TRBD2 on 5 matching bases. V lost 7 bases and J lost 2, with 15 bases in between. The CDR3 runs to 14 residues. Germline CDR1 and CDR2: MNHEY and SVGAGI.